The TCR beta chain under discussion was sequenced for a study of cytomegalovirus exposure and HLA in healthy donors. 60 Vbeta and 13 Jbeta primers were used in PCR. Here immunoSEQ multiplex PCR was the method, and the copy in TCRdb shows in-frame clones only, minus some. This table has 250,000 to 350,000 clones, approximately 80% appearing once. Notes on the study in general: 87-base-pair reads could not separate some V segments, including TRBV6-2 and TRBV6-3.

About this clone itself: Its matching antigen is unknown.

Germline trimming cut 0 bases from V and 7 bases from J; bases unmatched to any gene: 5. Germline V gene lookup returns CDR1 SQVTM and CDR2 ANQGSEA. This CDR3 contains 14 residues. The chain employs TRBV29-1 and TRBJ1-4, with 7 positions matching TRBD1. The sequence was collected from a girl under 10 years old in good health and CMV-seronegative. Sequenced material: PBMCs. CDR3 loop: CSVEERGRGEKLFF. The CDR3 DNA follows: TGCAGCGTTGAAGAGAGGGGGCGCGGTGAAAAACTGTTTTTT.